Listed below are T cell receptor beta chains from one sample, sequenced in a study of immune characterization of retroperitoneal liposarcoma. One entry per CDR3 protein results from TCRdb running MiXCR on the PCR reads. This table holds about 10,000 distinct CDR3 sequences, over 25% found once. Sequenced: tumor tissue. The source of these receptors is a female donor with retroperitoneal liposarcoma. Both conserved end residues are part of each CDR3. A D gene is named only where the DNA matches it firmly. Where a row states a size, it is once, few, many or the class of an expanded clone; other rows omit it.

v_call: TRBV11-2; j_call: TRBJ2-1; clone_size: few; d_call: -; cdr3_nt: TGTGCCAGCAGCTTAGCTTTTGGGGGAACCTACGAGCAGTTCTTC; cdr3_aa: CASSLAFGGTYEQFF
v_call: TRBV6-1; j_call: TRBJ2-1; clone_size: -; d_call: TRBD2; cdr3_nt: TGTGCCAGCAGTGGAGGGACTAAGGTGAACATTCAGTTCTTC; cdr3_aa: CASSGGTKVNIQFF
v_call: TRBV6-1; j_call: TRBJ2-1; clone_size: many; d_call: -; cdr3_nt: TGTGCCAGCAGTTATCCGGGACCACCTCAAGAGACCCAGTTCTTC; cdr3_aa: CASSYPGPPQETQFF
v_call: TRBV6-6; j_call: TRBJ2-7; clone_size: few; d_call: TRBD1; cdr3_nt: TGTGCCAGCAGTTACTCGACAGGGGGCCCCTACGAGCAGTACTTC; cdr3_aa: CASSYSTGGPYEQYF
v_call: TRBV6-1; j_call: TRBJ2-6; clone_size: many; d_call: TRBD2; cdr3_nt: TGTGCCACAACGGGACTAGCGGGAGGGGGGTCTGGGGCCAACGTCCTGACTTTC; cdr3_aa: CATTGLAGGGSGANVLTF
v_call: TRBV5-1; j_call: TRBJ2-1; clone_size: -; d_call: -; cdr3_nt: TGCGCCAGCAGCTCCGGGAGTCGGCGCAATGAGCAGTTCTTC; cdr3_aa: CASSSGSRRNEQFF
v_call: TRBV6-6; j_call: TRBJ2-1; clone_size: many; d_call: -; cdr3_nt: TGTGCCAGCAGTTACTCGATAGGTGTCGATGAGCAGTTCTTC; cdr3_aa: CASSYSIGVDEQFF
v_call: TRBV7-2; j_call: TRBJ2-7; clone_size: few; d_call: -; cdr3_nt: TGTGCCAGCAGCTTGACTCGTTACGAGCAGTACTTC; cdr3_aa: CASSLTRYEQYF
v_call: TRBV6-1; j_call: TRBJ2-7; clone_size: medium-sized; d_call: TRBD2; cdr3_nt: TGTGCCAGCAGACTAGCGACCTACTACGAGCAGTACTTC; cdr3_aa: CASRLATYYEQYF
v_call: TRBV6-1; j_call: TRBJ2-7; clone_size: medium-sized; d_call: -; cdr3_nt: TGTGCCAGCAGTCCCCGGGTCGGATACTCCTACGAGCAGTACTTC; cdr3_aa: CASSPRVGYSYEQYF
v_call: TRBV28; j_call: TRBJ2-1; clone_size: -; d_call: -; cdr3_nt: TGTGCCAGCATCCAGAGAGGGATTTTAAGGTACGAGCAGTTCTTC; cdr3_aa: CASIQRGILRYEQFF
v_call: TRBV6-8; j_call: TRBJ2-1; clone_size: -; d_call: -; cdr3_nt: TGTGCCAGCAGTGCGGACGCTGCCTACAATGAGCAGTTCTTC; cdr3_aa: CASSADAAYNEQFF
v_call: TRBV6-6; j_call: TRBJ2-7; clone_size: many; d_call: -; cdr3_nt: TGTGCCAGCAGTTACTCGCGAGGGACCGAGCAGTACTTC; cdr3_aa: CASSYSRGTEQYF
v_call: TRBV6-1; j_call: TRBJ1-5; clone_size: -; d_call: -; cdr3_nt: TGTGCCAGCAGTGAAAGAAGGGGTCAGCCCCAGCATTTT; cdr3_aa: CASSERRGQPQHF
v_call: TRBV6-2/TRBV6-3; j_call: TRBJ2-1; clone_size: -; d_call: TRBD2; cdr3_nt: TGTGCCAGCAGCCCCCCGGGACTAGCCACCTACGAGCAGTTCTTC; cdr3_aa: CASSPPGLATYEQFF
v_call: TRBV6-6; j_call: TRBJ2-2; clone_size: medium-sized; d_call: -; cdr3_nt: TGTGCCAGCAGTTACTTGGGGGAGCTGTTTTTT; cdr3_aa: CASSYLGELFF
v_call: TRBV6-1; j_call: TRBJ1-1; clone_size: -; d_call: -; cdr3_nt: TGTGCCAGCAGTGAATGGGTCGGGAACACTGAAGCTTTCTTT; cdr3_aa: CASSEWVGNTEAFF